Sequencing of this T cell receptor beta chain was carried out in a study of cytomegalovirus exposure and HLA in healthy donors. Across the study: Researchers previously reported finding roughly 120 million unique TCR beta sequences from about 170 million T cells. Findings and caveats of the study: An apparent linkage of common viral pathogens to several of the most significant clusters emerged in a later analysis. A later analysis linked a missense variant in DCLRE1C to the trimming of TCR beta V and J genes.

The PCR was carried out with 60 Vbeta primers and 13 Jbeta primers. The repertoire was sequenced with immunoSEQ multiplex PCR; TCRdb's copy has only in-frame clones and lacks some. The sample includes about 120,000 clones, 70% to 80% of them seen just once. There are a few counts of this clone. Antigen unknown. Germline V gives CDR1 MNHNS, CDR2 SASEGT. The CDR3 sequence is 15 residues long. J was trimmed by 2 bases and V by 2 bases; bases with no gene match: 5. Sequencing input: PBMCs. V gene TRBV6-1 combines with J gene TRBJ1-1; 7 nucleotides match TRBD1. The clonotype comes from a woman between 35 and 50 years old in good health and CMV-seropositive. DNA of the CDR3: TGTGCCAGCAGTGAATATCGACAGGGAAACACTGAAGCTTTCTTT. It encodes CASSEYRQGNTEAFF.